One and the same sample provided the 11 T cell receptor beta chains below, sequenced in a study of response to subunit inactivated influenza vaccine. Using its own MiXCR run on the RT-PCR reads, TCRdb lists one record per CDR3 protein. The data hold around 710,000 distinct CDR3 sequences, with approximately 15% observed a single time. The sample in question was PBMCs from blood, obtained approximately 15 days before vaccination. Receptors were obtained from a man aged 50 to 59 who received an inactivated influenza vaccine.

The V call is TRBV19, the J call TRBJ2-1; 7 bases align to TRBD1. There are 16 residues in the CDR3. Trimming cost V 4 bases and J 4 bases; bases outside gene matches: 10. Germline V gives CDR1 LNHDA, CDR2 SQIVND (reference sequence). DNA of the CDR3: TGTGCCAGTAGTACCCAGACAGGGCTAGGATACAATGAGCAGTTCTTC. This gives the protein CASSTQTGLGYNEQFF.

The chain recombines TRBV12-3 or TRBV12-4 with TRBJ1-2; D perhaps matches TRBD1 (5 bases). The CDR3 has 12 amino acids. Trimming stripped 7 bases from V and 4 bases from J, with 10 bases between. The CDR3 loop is CASTRDFYGYTF. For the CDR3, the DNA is TGTGCCAGCACCCGGGACTTCTATGGCTACACCTTC.

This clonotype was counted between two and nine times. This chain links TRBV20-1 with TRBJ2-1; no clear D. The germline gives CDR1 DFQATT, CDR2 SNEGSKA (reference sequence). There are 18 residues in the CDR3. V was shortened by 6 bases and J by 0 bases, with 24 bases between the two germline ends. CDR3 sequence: CSACRAVRSTSSYNEQFF. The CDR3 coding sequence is TGCAGTGCCTGCCGGGCCGTAAGAAGCACCAGCTCCTACAATGAGCAGTTCTTC.

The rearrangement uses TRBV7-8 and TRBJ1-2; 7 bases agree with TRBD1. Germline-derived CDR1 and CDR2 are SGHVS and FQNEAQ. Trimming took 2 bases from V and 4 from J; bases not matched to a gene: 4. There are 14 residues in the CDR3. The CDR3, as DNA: TGTGCCAGCAGCTTAACAGGGGACAGCTATGGCTACACCTTC. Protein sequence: CASSLTGDSYGYTF.

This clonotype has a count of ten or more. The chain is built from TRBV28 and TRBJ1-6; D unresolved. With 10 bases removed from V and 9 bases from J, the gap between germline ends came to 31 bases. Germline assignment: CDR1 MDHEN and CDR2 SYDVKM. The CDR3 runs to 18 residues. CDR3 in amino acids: CATGRARGLLIGGSPLHF. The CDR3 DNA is TGTGCCACCGGTCGCGCGCGGGGTTTGTTAATTGGAGGTTCACCCCTCCACTTT.

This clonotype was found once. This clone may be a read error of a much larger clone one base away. CDR3 sequence: CAISESSVTGELVF. The CDR3 DNA sequence: TGTGCCATCAGTGAGTCTAGCGTCACCGGGGAGCTGGTTTTT. V and J are TRBV10-3 and TRBJ2-2; tentative D call: TRBD2 (5 bases). Germline lookup yields CDR1 ENHRY and CDR2 SYGVKD. This CDR3 has 14 residues.

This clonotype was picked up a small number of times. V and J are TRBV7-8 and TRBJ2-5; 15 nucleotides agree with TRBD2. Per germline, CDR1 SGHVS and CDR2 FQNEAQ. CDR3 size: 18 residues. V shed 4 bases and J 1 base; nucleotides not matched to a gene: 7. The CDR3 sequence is CASSSWTSGRGTQETQYF. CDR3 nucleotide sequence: TGTGCCAGCAGCTCTTGGACTAGCGGGAGGGGTACCCAAGAGACCCAGTACTTC. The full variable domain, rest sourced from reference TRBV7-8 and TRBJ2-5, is GAGVSQSPRYKVAKRGQDVALRCDPISGHVSLFWYQQALGQGPEFLTYFQNEAQLDKSGLPSDRFFAERPEGSVSTLKIQRTQQEDSAVYLCASSSWTSGRGTQETQYFGPGTRLLVL.

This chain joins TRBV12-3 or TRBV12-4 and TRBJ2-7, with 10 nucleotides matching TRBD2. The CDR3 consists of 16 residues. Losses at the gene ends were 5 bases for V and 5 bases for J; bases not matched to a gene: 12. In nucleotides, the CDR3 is TGTGCCAGCAGTGCCCGGAGAGCGGGAGGGCGGCACGAGCAGTACTTC. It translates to CASSARRAGGRHEQYF.

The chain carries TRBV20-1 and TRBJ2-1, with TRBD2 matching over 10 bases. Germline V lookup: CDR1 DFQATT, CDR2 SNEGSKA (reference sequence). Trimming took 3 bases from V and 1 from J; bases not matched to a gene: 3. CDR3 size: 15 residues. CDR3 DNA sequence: TGCAGTGCTAGGGCGACTAGCGGGTCCTACAATGAGCAGTTCTTC. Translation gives CSARATSGSYNEQFF.

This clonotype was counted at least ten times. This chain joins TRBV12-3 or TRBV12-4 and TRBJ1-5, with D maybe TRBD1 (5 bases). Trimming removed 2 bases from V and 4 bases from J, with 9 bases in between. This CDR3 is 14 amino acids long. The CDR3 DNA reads TGTGCCAGCAGTTTATCGGGGCCGAATCAGCCCCAGCATTTT. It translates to CASSLSGPNQPQHF.

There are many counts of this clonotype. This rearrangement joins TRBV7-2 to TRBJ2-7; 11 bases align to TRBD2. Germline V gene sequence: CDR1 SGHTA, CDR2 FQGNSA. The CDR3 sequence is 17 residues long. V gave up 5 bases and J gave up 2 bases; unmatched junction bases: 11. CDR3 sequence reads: CASSIGPGTSGTYEQYF. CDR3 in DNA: TGTGCCAGCAGCATAGGCCCCGGGACTAGCGGAACCTACGAGCAGTACTTC.